This entry lists 23 T cell receptor beta chains sequenced from one sample in a study of T cell repertoires in cytomegalovirus infection (dated by TCRdb to between 2018 and 2021). This sample's treatment or condition label indicates: in vitro stimulation with specific CMV peptide epitopes to enrich CMV-specific T cells. For these TCRs, the target antigens are not known. The sample was run on an Illumina HiSeq 1500. TCRdb reanalyzed the raw reads on its own, using fastp at Q25 for trimming and MiXCR for clone calling, and kept in-frame beta chains. Rows with a matching CDR3 protein are joined into one entry that keeps the most common DNA and genes. Across this sample there are 200,000 or so distinct CDR3 sequences, with about 39% seen only once. Roughly three fifths of the sample belongs to the ten largest clones. Sample: CD8+ T cells from cultured PBMCs, taken from culture after CMV antigen stimulation. These receptors were obtained from a human donor in good health (CMV status not recorded). Some clones in this sample may be carry-over from other donors' samples.

This clonotype was seen many times. J is TRBJ2-1 and V is TRBV7-2; 15 positions agree with TRBD2. CDR3 length: 16 amino acids. Trimming at V came to 5 bases and at J to 8 bases, leaving 7 bases not matched to a gene. CDR1 SGHTA and CDR2 FQGNSA come from the germline V gene. CDR3 bases: TGTGCCAGCAGCCCCGGACTAGCGGGAGGGCCCGATGAGCAGTTCTTC. It encodes CASSPGLAGGPDEQFF.

The V gene is TRBV9, the J gene TRBJ2-3; unclear D gene. The CDR3 covers 16 residues. CDR1 and CDR2 from the germline V gene are SGDLS and YYNGEE. Trimming cost V 0 bases and J 6 bases, with 17 bases left between them. The CDR3 DNA sequence: TGTGCCAGCAGCGTAGAGGGCGGAGTAGTGTCGGATACGCAGTATTTT. It specifies CASSVEGGVVSDTQYF. Complete variable domain (other parts from reference TRBV9 and TRBJ2-3): DSGVTQTPKHLITATGQRVTLRCSPRSGDLSVYWYQQSLDQGLQFLIQYYNGEERAKGNILERFSAQQFPDLHSELNLSSLELGDSALYFCASSVEGGVVSDTQYFGPGTRLTVL.

This clonotype has only a few counts. This chain joins TRBV7-8 and TRBJ2-2, with unresolved D. Deletions cut 7 bases from V and 2 bases from J, with 5 bases between. The CDR3 has 12 amino acids. Germline CDR1 SGHVS, CDR2 FQNEAQ. The CDR3 reads CASKVNTGELFF. The CDR3 bases are TGTGCCAGCAAGGTCAACACCGGGGAGCTGTTTTTT.

The gene calls are TRBV6-1 and TRBJ2-1; 8 bases fit TRBD2. The V segment lost 5 bases and the J segment 4 bases; nucleotides outside the gene matches: 10. CDR1 is MNHNS and CDR2 is SASEGT in the germline V gene. The CDR3 contains 16 residues. DNA of the CDR3: TGTGCCAGCAGTACGACTAGCGAGTTAACTTACAATGAGCAGTTCTTC. As protein: CASSTTSELTYNEQFF.

This chain connects TRBV24-1 to TRBJ1-5, with unresolved D. V shed 0 bases and J shed 3 bases, with 11 bases lying between them. CDR3 length: 16 residues. Germline CDR1 KGHDR, CDR2 SFDVKD. DNA of the CDR3: TGTGCCACCAGTGATTTGCAAATCGAGCACAATCAGCCCCAGCATTTT. Its protein product is CATSDLQIEHNQPQHF.

This clonotype has at least ten counts. CDR3 DNA sequence: TGTGCCTGCAGACAGGGGGCGAAAGGTACTGAAGCTTTCTTT. It translates to CACRQGAKGTEAFF. The rearrangement uses TRBV30 and TRBJ1-1; 10 nucleotides agree with TRBD1. The CDR3 spans 14 residues. The V and J ends lost 6 bases and 5 bases, in that order; junction bases with no gene match: 9. Germline V gene lookup returns CDR1 GTSNPN and CDR2 SVGIG (reference sequence). Looking up the rest from reference TRBV30 and TRBJ1-1 gives the full variable domain: SQTIHQWPATLVQPVGSPLSLECTVEGTSNPNLYWYRQAAGRGLQLLFYSVGIGQISSEVPQNLSASRPQDRQFILSSKKLLLSDSGFYLCACRQGAKGTEAFFGQGTRLTVV.

This sequence joins TRBV27 and TRBJ2-7; D uncertain. CDR3 length: 13 amino acids. Germline CDR1 is MNHEY and CDR2 is SMNVEV (reference sequence). V was trimmed by 5 bases and J by 3 bases, leaving 11 bases between them. CDR3 region: CASSQAARYEQYF. CDR3 DNA: TGTGCCAGCAGTCAGGCGGCGCGCTACGAGCAGTACTTC.

The chain employs TRBV24-1 and TRBJ2-2; D is possibly TRBD1 or TRBD2 (5 bases each). The ends were cut back, 1 base at V and 4 bases at J, with 12 bases in the middle. The germline V gene encodes CDR1 KGHDR and CDR2 SFDVKD. The CDR3 is made up of 16 amino acids. The CDR3 DNA follows: TGTGCCACCAGTGATTTAGGGGAGTCGGGCACCGGGGAGCTGTTTTTT. It translates to CATSDLGESGTGELFF.

This clonotype was seen many times. The chain uses TRBV7-8 and TRBJ2-1, with 9 bases lining up with TRBD2. The CDR3 is made up of 18 amino acids. V lost 5 bases to trimming and J lost 7 bases; unmatched junction nucleotides: 18. The germline gives CDR1 SGHVS, CDR2 FQNEAQ. Here the CDR3 reads CASSLLNKRGAGQNEQFF. The CDR3, as DNA: TGTGCCAGCAGCCTTCTCAATAAGCGGGGGGCCGGGCAGAATGAGCAGTTCTTC. The full variable domain, with the rest looked up from reference TRBV7-8 and TRBJ2-1, is GAGVSQSPRYKVAKRGQDVALRCDPISGHVSLFWYQQALGQGPEFLTYFQNEAQLDKSGLPSDRFFAERPEGSVSTLKIQRTQQEDSAVYLCASSLLNKRGAGQNEQFFGPGTRLTVL.

This chain connects TRBV6-5 to TRBJ1-1; 9 bases are a match to TRBD1. CDR1 is MNHEY, CDR2 SVGAGI, per germline. Unmatched junction bases numbered 3, after V lost 6 bases and J lost 1 base. The CDR3 contains 14 residues. CDR3 DNA: TGTGCCAGCAGCTGGGGACAGGGGAACACTGAAGCTTTCTTT. This encodes CASSWGQGNTEAFF.

The chain is built from TRBV20-1 and TRBJ2-2; 10 bases agree with TRBD2. The length of the CDR3 is 18 residues. Looked up from germline, CDR1 is DFQATT and CDR2 is SNEGSKA (reference sequence). Trimming cost V 0 bases and J 0 bases; bases outside gene matches: 7. CDR3: CSARDLGSGRANTGELFF. The CDR3 DNA sequence: TGCAGTGCTAGAGATCTAGGAAGCGGGAGGGCGAACACCGGGGAGCTGTTTTTT.

This chain uses TRBV5-5 with TRBJ2-1; TRBD1 matches at 8 bases. This CDR3 is 14 amino acids long. Trimming took 3 bases from V and 7 from J; bases not matched to a gene: 6. Germline V gene lookup returns CDR1 SGHKS and CDR2 YYEKEE (reference sequence). This CDR3 is CASSYRTGLNEQFF. The CDR3 nucleotides read TGTGCCAGCAGCTACCGGACAGGGCTGAATGAGCAGTTCTTC.

The chain has TRBV7-9 and TRBJ2-3; 11 bases agree with TRBD2. Trimming removed 4 bases from V and 4 bases from J; junction bases left unmatched: 4. Germline V gene data show CDR1 as SEHNR and CDR2 as FQNEAQ (reference sequence). The CDR3 is 15 residues long. The CDR3 DNA sequence: TGTGCCAGCAGCTCTAGCGGGAGGCTGGCAGATACGCAGTATTTT. This encodes CASSSSGRLADTQYF.

This rearrangement joins TRBV5-4 to TRBJ2-1; 7 bases are a match to TRBD2. There are 17 residues in the CDR3. V dropped 4 bases and J dropped 0; count of bases not matched to a gene: 10. Germline V gives CDR1 SGHNT, CDR2 YYREEE (reference sequence). The DNA of the CDR3 is TGTGCCAGCAGCATAGCGGGCAGGTACGGCTCCTACAATGAGCAGTTCTTC. This translates into CASSIAGRYGSYNEQFF. Using reference TRBV5-4 and TRBJ2-1 for the parts outside the CDR3, the full variable domain is ETGVTQSPTHLIKTRGQQVTLRCSSQSGHNTVSWYQQALGQGPQFIFQYYREEENGRGNFPPRFSGLQFPNYSSELNVNALELDDSALYLCASSIAGRYGSYNEQFFGPGTRLTVL.

This clonotype was seen repeatedly, ten times or more. The chain links TRBV7-9 to TRBJ2-3, with D unclear. Trimming took 3 bases from V and 4 from J, leaving 5 bases between them. The CDR3 covers 12 residues. Germline CDR1 is SEHNR and CDR2 is FQNEAQ (reference sequence). DNA for the CDR3: TGTGCCAGCAGCTTCTGGGCAGATACGCAGTATTTT. Its protein is CASSFWADTQYF.

On this clonotype: Compared with germline, one end of the junction differs, possibly owing to a read error. The rearrangement joins TRBV11-2 to TRBJ1-2; D is uncertain. There are 16 residues in the CDR3. Germline assignment: CDR1 SGHAT and CDR2 FQNNGV. CDR3 sequence (DNA): TGTGCCAGCAGCTTAGGGAGATGGGAGTACAACTATGGCTACTCCTTC. It encodes CASSLGRWEYNYGYSF.

V is TRBV7-2 and J is TRBJ1-1; D uncertain. In germline, CDR1 is SGHTA, CDR2 FQGNSA. The CDR3 is 12 residues long. V shed 3 bases and J shed 8 bases, with 10 bases lying between them. In DNA, the CDR3 is TGTGCCAGCAGCTTTTACGGAGGGGAAGCTTTCTTT. It encodes CASSFYGGEAFF. The whole variable domain, filled in from reference TRBV7-2 and TRBJ1-1, reads GAGVSQSPSNKVTEKGKDVELRCDPISGHTALYWYRQSLGQGLEFLIYFQGNSAPDKSGLPSDRFSAERTGGSVSTLTIQRTQQEDSAVYLCASSFYGGEAFFGQGTRLTVV.

The chain links TRBV24-1 to TRBJ2-3; D not certain. Trimming stripped 5 bases from V and 4 bases from J, with 9 bases between. This CDR3 is 13 amino acids long. The germline gives CDR1 KGHDR, CDR2 SFDVKD. Here the CDR3 reads CATSGSPPDTQYF. The CDR3 nucleotides are TGTGCCACCAGTGGCTCCCCTCCAGATACGCAGTATTTT.

This clonotype was detected a few times. J is TRBJ2-7 and V is TRBV28; 9 nucleotides align to TRBD2. Trimming at V came to 5 bases and at J to 0 bases, leaving 14 bases not matched to a gene. This CDR3 comprises 18 residues. The germline CDR1 and CDR2 sequences are MDHEN and SYDVKM. The CDR3 reads CASSPLALGSGSSYEQYF. The CDR3 DNA reads as TGTGCCAGCAGTCCCCTCGCGTTAGGTAGCGGGAGCTCCTACGAGCAGTACTTC. The full variable domain, in which reference TRBV28 and TRBJ2-7 provide the parts outside the CDR3, is DVKVTQSSRYLVKRTGEKVFLECVQDMDHENMFWYRQDPGLGLRLIYFSYDVKMKEKGDIPEGYSVSREKKERFSLILESASTNQTSMYLCASSPLALGSGSSYEQYFGPGTRLTVT.

This clonotype has a count of ten or more. This sequence joins TRBV7-2 and TRBJ1-5; tentative D call: TRBD1 (5 bases). The CDR3 has 15 residues. V dropped 4 bases and J dropped 7 bases, with 17 bases sitting between them. Germline V lookup: CDR1 SGHTA, CDR2 FQGNSA. CDR3 protein: CASSSTGGSEQPQHF. DNA of the CDR3: TGTGCCAGCAGCTCTACTGGGGGTTCAGAGCAGCCCCAGCATTTT.

CDR3: CASSLSLQGPGQPQHF. The CDR3 DNA reads TGTGCCAGCAGTTTAAGTTTACAGGGGCCGGGTCAGCCCCAGCATTTT. This sequence joins TRBV28 and TRBJ1-5, with TRBD1 matching 7 bases. V shed 2 bases and J 6 bases; nucleotides not matched to a gene: 10. CDR3 length equals 16 residues. Per germline, CDR1 MDHEN and CDR2 SYDVKM. The full variable domain, rest sourced from reference TRBV28 and TRBJ1-5, is DVKVTQSSRYLVKRTGEKVFLECVQDMDHENMFWYRQDPGLGLRLIYFSYDVKMKEKGDIPEGYSVSREKKERFSLILESASTNQTSMYLCASSLSLQGPGQPQHFGDGTRLSIL.

The chain combines TRBV11-2 with TRBJ2-7, with 7 nucleotides matching TRBD1. Germline CDR1 reads SGHAT; CDR2 reads FQNNGV. The V and J ends lost 5 bases and 6 bases, in that order; junction bases with no gene match: 13. The CDR3 loop spans 15 amino acids. This chain's CDR3 is CASSPRQGSGSEQYF. The DNA of the CDR3 is TGTGCCAGCAGCCCAAGACAGGGATCAGGAAGCGAGCAGTACTTC.

The V call is TRBV7-9, the J call TRBJ1-5; weak D call: TRBD1 (5 bases). Trimming stripped 5 bases from V and 7 bases from J, with 12 bases between. The germline CDR1 and CDR2 sequences are SEHNR and FQNEAQ (reference sequence). The CDR3 sequence is 13 residues long. The CDR3 DNA sequence: TGTGCCAGCAGCCCCCCAGGGTACCAGCCCCAGCATTTT. Protein sequence: CASSPPGYQPQHF.